This passage covers 8 T cell receptor beta chains from one sample sequenced in a study of blood T cell repertoires in COVID-19. Using immunoSEQ multiplex PCR, the repertoire was profiled, and TCRdb retains in-frame clones only, with some absent. The profile shows 54,000 or so clones, roughly four fifths of them singletons. The sample taken for sequencing was peripheral blood. The source is a woman aged 55-70 years with acute or convalescent COVID-19.

The chain recombines TRBV18 with TRBJ1-6; the D gene is possibly TRBD1 (5 bases). The V gene lost 3 bases and the J gene lost 7 bases, with 10 bases spanning the gap. The germline V gene has CDR1 KGHSH and CDR2 LQKENI. The CDR3 loop spans 14 amino acids. CDR3 amino acids: CASSPARVNSPLHF. In DNA form, the CDR3 reads TGTGCCAGCTCACCGGCCAGGGTAAATTCACCCCTCCACTTT.

This clone has just one count. J is TRBJ2-2 and V is TRBV5-4; 10 bases align to TRBD1. V gave up 5 bases and J gave up 5 bases; unmatched junction bases: 12. Germline-derived CDR1 and CDR2 are SGHNT and YYREEE (reference sequence). There are 17 residues in the CDR3. The chain's CDR3 is CASRPGDRGSSTGELFF. In DNA, the CDR3 is TGTGCCAGCAGGCCTGGGGACAGGGGTTCGAGTACCGGGGAGCTGTTTTTT.

The CDR3 DNA reads as TGTGCCAGCAGTTTGGCGGCTCAAGAGACCCAGTACTTC. It is translated as CASSLAAQETQYF. The chain is built from TRBV12-3 or TRBV12-4 and TRBJ2-5; D remains unclear. This CDR3 has 13 residues. V was shortened by 3 bases and J by 2 bases, with 7 bases between the two germline ends.

This clone turned up a few times. V gene TRBV5-1 combines with J gene TRBJ2-3; D unclear. Trimming removed 2 bases at V and 2 bases at J, with 3 bases between. Germline assignment: CDR1 SGHRS and CDR2 YFSETQ. This CDR3 contains 12 residues. The CDR3 DNA is TGCGCCAGCAGCTTTTACACAGATACGCAGTATTTT. This codes for CASSFYTDTQYF. Filled out from reference TRBV5-1 and TRBJ2-3, the complete variable domain reads KAGVTQTPRYLIKTRGQQVTLSCSPISGHRSVSWYQQTPGQGLQFLFEYFSETQRNKGNFPGRFSGRQFSNSRSEMNVSTLELGDSALYLCASSFYTDTQYFGPGTRLTVL.

This chain joins TRBV28 and TRBJ1-5, with D possibly matching TRBD1 (6 bases). This CDR3 has 16 residues. Germline loops: CDR1 MDHEN, CDR2 SYDVKM. The germline V and J ends were trimmed by 6 bases and 7 bases, with 22 bases remaining between them. Here the CDR3 reads CASSPQGIKRGQPQHF. The CDR3 DNA follows: TGTGCCAGCAGCCCCCAGGGAATTAAAAGGGGGCAGCCCCAGCATTTT.

The rearrangement uses TRBV19 and TRBJ1-3, with D tentatively TRBD1 (6 bases). Germline V gives CDR1 LNHDA, CDR2 SQIVND (reference sequence). The CDR3 covers 14 residues. Trimming stripped 9 bases from V and 2 bases from J, with 14 bases between. The CDR3 reads CASATQGTGNTIYF. For the CDR3, the DNA is TGTGCCAGCGCCACACAGGGAACTGGAAACACCATATATTTT.

The chain couples TRBV5-6 to TRBJ1-1, with D possibly TRBD1 on 5 matching bases. CDR1 and CDR2 from the germline V gene are SGHDT and YYEEEE. V lost 5 bases to trimming and J lost 5 bases, with 13 bases between them. The CDR3 is 13 amino acids. CDR3 protein: CASRGGGRTEAFF. CDR3 DNA sequence: TGTGCCAGCAGGGGGGGAGGGCGGACTGAAGCTTTCTTT.

A few counts support this clone. The gene calls are TRBV4-2 and TRBJ2-2, with TRBD2 identical over 12 bases. V lost 1 base to trimming and J lost 6 bases; unmatched junction nucleotides: 0. Germline V lookup: CDR1 LGHNA, CDR2 YNFKEQ. The CDR3 has 15 residues. The CDR3 nucleotides read TGTGCCAGCAGCCAAGGACTAGCGGGAGCCGGGGAGCTGTTTTTT. The encoded protein is CASSQGLAGAGELFF.